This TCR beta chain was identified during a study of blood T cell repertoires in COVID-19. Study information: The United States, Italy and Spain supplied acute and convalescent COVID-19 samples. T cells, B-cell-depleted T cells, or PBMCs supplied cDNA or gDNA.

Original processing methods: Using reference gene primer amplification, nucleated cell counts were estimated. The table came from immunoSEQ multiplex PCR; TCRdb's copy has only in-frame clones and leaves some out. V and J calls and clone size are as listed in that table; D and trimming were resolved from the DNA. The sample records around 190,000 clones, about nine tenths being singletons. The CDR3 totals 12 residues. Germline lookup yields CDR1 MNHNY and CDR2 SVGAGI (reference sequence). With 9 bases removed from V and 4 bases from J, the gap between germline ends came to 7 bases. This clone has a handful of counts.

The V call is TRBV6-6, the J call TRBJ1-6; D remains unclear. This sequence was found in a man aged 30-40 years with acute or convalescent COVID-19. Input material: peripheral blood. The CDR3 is CASKAYNSPLHF. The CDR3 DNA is TGTGCCAGTAAAGCGTATAATTCACCCCTCCACTTT.